This TCR beta chain was sequenced for a study of T cell repertoires in cytomegalovirus infection. Overall study: Indicated by public TCR beta signatures were CMV infection and matching HLA type. Study outcomes and limitations: Ex vivo, HLA-C-restricted CMV-specific TCR beta clonotypes prevailed over the rest of the response. The study identified carriers of CMV plus the relevant HLA from cumulative public TCR beta family frequency.

At least ten counts were recorded for this clonotype. As yet, its antigen is unknown. The CDR3 contains 16 residues. V shed 6 bases and J 4 bases; nucleotides not matched to a gene: 12. Germline V lookup: CDR1 SGHDT, CDR2 YYEEEE. TCRdb redid the calling of the reads with MiXCR, one entry per CDR3 protein. The sample shows 210,000 or so distinct CDR3 sequences, about 7% of them seen only once. The chain joins TRBV5-6 to TRBJ1-5, with 8 positions matching TRBD1. Sequenced sample: PBMCs. This sequence originates from a human donor in good health (CMV status not recorded). Some clones in this sample may be carry-over from other donors' samples. The CDR3 loop is CASNHIRDRKNQPQHF. CDR3 sequence (DNA): TGTGCCAGCAACCATATAAGGGACAGGAAGAATCAGCCCCAGCATTTT.